The 24 T cell receptor beta chains presented below share a single source sample, sequenced in a study of TIL therapy for anti-PD-1-resistant metastatic lung cancer. As for time point: pre-treatment sample, taken before nivolumab and TIL therapy. Sequencing used immunoSEQ v3. TCRdb keeps only in-frame clones here, not all; method: immunoSEQ multiplex PCR. The sample contains around 20,000 clones, 78% of which appear only once. Sequencing used blood, obtained at baseline. These receptors were obtained from a person aged 30 to 80 with non-small cell lung cancer.

The chain has TRBV7-3 and TRBJ2-6; 9 positions agree with TRBD1. J gave up 8 bases and V 1 base, and 6 bases lay outside the gene matches. Germline V CDR1 and CDR2: SGHTA, FQGTGA. This CDR3 has 16 residues. The CDR3 DNA is TGTGCCAGCAGCTTAATTGGACAGGGGTCGACCAACGTCCTGACTTTC. Protein product: CASSLIGQGSTNVLTF. The full variable domain, completed using reference TRBV7-3 and TRBJ2-6, is GAGVSQTPSNKVTEKGKYVELRCDPISGHTALYWYRQSLGQGPEFLIYFQGTGAADDSGLPNDRFFAVRPEGSVSTLKIQRTERGDSAVYLCASSLIGQGSTNVLTFGAGSRLTVL.

V gene TRBV28 combines with J gene TRBJ2-6, with D possibly being TRBD1 (5 bases). CDR1 and CDR2 (germline): MDHEN, SYDVKM. CDR3 length equals 15 residues. Trimming pared 3 bases from V and 5 bases from J, leaving 11 bases between. CDR3 sequence (DNA): TGTGCCAGCAGTTTCGCCCAGGGCAGGGCCAACGTCCTGACTTTC. It codes for CASSFAQGRANVLTF. The full variable domain, completed using reference TRBV28 and TRBJ2-6, is DVKVTQSSRYLVKRTGEKVFLECVQDMDHENMFWYRQDPGLGLRLIYFSYDVKMKEKGDIPEGYSVSREKKERFSLILESASTNQTSMYLCASSFAQGRANVLTFGAGSRLTVL.

This clone has only one observation. The chain links TRBV19 to TRBJ2-7; TRBD2 might be the D (5 bases). Per the germline V gene, CDR1 is LNHDA and CDR2 is SQIVND (reference sequence). V was clipped by 5 bases and J by 1 base, with 9 bases between them. There are 13 residues in the CDR3. The CDR3 bases are TGTGCCAGTAGTGCAACTAGGTCCTACGAGCAGTACTTC. Translated, it gives CASSATRSYEQYF.

This clone appeared once. This chain connects TRBV18 to TRBJ1-2, with D hard to call. The CDR3 is made up of 13 amino acids. Germline V CDR1 and CDR2: KGHSH, LQKENI. Between the trimmed V and J ends, which lost 3 bases and 9 bases, there was a span of 14 bases. The CDR3 spells CASSPAVDASYTF. Here the CDR3 DNA reads TGTGCCAGCTCACCGGCTGTGGACGCAAGCTACACCTTC.

The chain employs TRBV19 and TRBJ1-2; 10 bases align to TRBD1. CDR1 LNHDA and CDR2 SQIVND come from the germline V gene (reference sequence). V shed 8 bases and J 4 bases; nucleotides not matched to a gene: 7. CDR3 length: 14 amino acids. CDR3 sequence reads: CASYRDRGTYGYTF. In DNA, the CDR3 is TGTGCCAGTTACCGGGACAGGGGAACCTATGGCTACACCTTC.

The chain has TRBV11-1 and TRBJ1-6; D is undetermined. In germline, CDR1 is SGHAT, CDR2 FQDESV (reference sequence). V was trimmed by 4 bases and J by 4 bases, leaving 5 bases between them. The CDR3 runs to 13 residues. The DNA for the CDR3 is TGTGCCAGCAGCTCTGATTATAATTCACCCCTCCACTTT. The encoded protein is CASSSDYNSPLHF.

The chain uses TRBV7-2 and TRBJ2-5; D not certain. The germline V gene encodes CDR1 SGHTA and CDR2 FQGNSA. V shed 1 base and J shed 5 bases, with 14 bases lying between them. The CDR3 totals 15 residues. The CDR3 coding sequence is TGTGCCAGCAGCTTAGGAGGCGGCGGTGATGAGACCCAGTACTTC. This sequence encodes CASSLGGGGDETQYF.

The chain combines TRBV19 with TRBJ2-3; 7 bases are shared with TRBD2. The CDR3 extends over 15 amino acids. Germline V gives CDR1 LNHDA, CDR2 SQIVND (reference sequence). The V and J ends lost 4 bases and 0 bases, in that order; junction bases with no gene match: 4. The CDR3 nucleotides are TGTGCCAGTAGTAAACTAGCGACTAGCACAGATACGCAGTATTTT. Translating it yields CASSKLATSTDTQYF.

This clone was detected only a few times. The genes are TRBV28 and TRBJ1-2, with D tentatively TRBD1 (5 bases). This CDR3 has 15 amino acids. The V end was cut by 3 bases, the J end by 2 bases, with 13 bases between. Germline values: CDR1 MDHEN, CDR2 SYDVKM. This CDR3 reads CASSLGGVPNYGYTF. CDR3 DNA: TGTGCCAGCAGTTTGGGGGGGGTTCCAAACTATGGCTACACCTTC.

CDR3 nucleotides: TGCGCCAGCAGCCAAGATCCTAGCGGGAGCCCGAGCTCCTACAATGAGCAGTTCTTC. Its translation is CASSQDPSGSPSSYNEQFF. The chain joins TRBV4-1 to TRBJ2-1; 10 bases map to TRBD2. This CDR3 contains 19 residues. The V gene's germline CDR1 is MGHRA and CDR2 YSYEKL. V gave up 0 bases and J gave up 0 bases; unmatched junction bases: 8.

This chain connects TRBV18 to TRBJ2-4; a weak D match, TRBD1 (6 bases). Germline V gene lookup returns CDR1 KGHSH and CDR2 LQKENI. The CDR3 sequence is 18 residues long. The V gene lost 4 bases and the J gene lost 0 bases, with 19 bases spanning the gap. The CDR3 loop reads CASSLLVRGGPAKNIQYF. In nucleotides, the CDR3 is TGTGCCAGCTCACTTCTGGTCCGAGGGGGTCCAGCCAAAAACATTCAGTACTTC.

This clone was seen only a few times. V is TRBV28 and J is TRBJ2-7; no clear D. Trimming stripped 3 bases from V and 9 bases from J, with 15 bases between. Looked up from germline, CDR1 is MDHEN and CDR2 is SYDVKM. The CDR3 sequence is 13 residues long. CDR3 sequence: CASSFGGYERQYF. Here the CDR3 DNA reads TGTGCCAGCAGTTTCGGCGGCTACGAACGGCAGTACTTC.

This chain connects TRBV5-1 to TRBJ1-1; D not resolved. Germline V CDR1 and CDR2: SGHRS, YFSETQ. The CDR3 sequence is 13 residues long. Trimming removed 8 bases at V and 0 bases at J, with 11 bases between. The CDR3 DNA is TGCGCCAGTAGGGATGGGGTGAACACTGAAGCTTTCTTT. Encoded protein: CASRDGVNTEAFF.

A few counts support this clone. This chain uses TRBV28 with TRBJ1-2, with a tentative D call TRBD1 (6 bases). This CDR3 contains 12 residues. Per the germline V gene, CDR1 is MDHEN and CDR2 is SYDVKM. The chain's CDR3 is CTSRGAGYGYTF. DNA for the CDR3: TGTACTAGTCGGGGGGCCGGCTATGGCTACACCTTC.

The CDR3 region has the DNA TGTGCCAGCAGCTTAGATGGGACAGATACGCAGTATTTT. Protein product: CASSLDGTDTQYF. This chain connects TRBV7-9 to TRBJ2-3, with D unresolved. CDR1 SEHNR and CDR2 FQNEAQ come from the germline V gene (reference sequence). Trimming pared 1 base from V and 3 bases from J, leaving 5 bases between. The CDR3 runs to 13 residues.

This chain connects TRBV2 to TRBJ2-2; D not resolved. Germline values: CDR1 SNHLY, CDR2 FYNNEI. The germline V and J ends were trimmed by 5 bases and 5 bases, with 9 bases remaining between them. This CDR3 has 13 residues. CDR3 amino acids: CASSPRVTGELFF. As DNA, the CDR3 is TGTGCCAGCAGTCCTCGGGTGACCGGGGAGCTGTTTTTT.

CDR3 sequence (DNA): TGTGCCAGCAGCTCGCCCGGACAACAGGGAAGCTACACCTTC. This codes for CASSSPGQQGSYTF. The chain employs TRBV7-3 and TRBJ1-2, with a tentative D call TRBD1 (6 bases). Per the germline V gene, CDR1 is SGHTA and CDR2 is FQGTGA. The CDR3 is 14 amino acids. V was trimmed by 4 bases and J by 9 bases, leaving 18 bases between them.

The chain links TRBV6-5 to TRBJ2-7; no reliable D call. This CDR3 has 11 amino acids. The V end lost 2 bases, the J end lost 13 bases, and 12 bases lay between the germline ends. Germline V gene sequence: CDR1 MNHEY, CDR2 SVGAGI. Here the CDR3 reads CASSYGGNQYF. The DNA for the CDR3 is TGTGCCAGCAGTTACGGTGGTAATCAATACTTC.

Of note for this clone: Other DNA sequences from this sample encode an identical CDR3 as well. The V and J genes are TRBV5-6 and TRBJ1-5; perhaps TRBD1 as D (6 bases). The ends were cut back, 3 bases at V and 5 bases at J, with 27 bases in the middle. The CDR3 covers 19 residues. The V gene's germline CDR1 is SGHDT and CDR2 YYEEEE. DNA for the CDR3: TGTGCCAGCAGCTCTGATCAAGGTAGGGGGGGTAGGAGCCATCAGCCCCAGCATTTT. Protein: CASSSDQGRGGRSHQPQHF.

The J gene is TRBJ1-2, the V gene TRBV7-2; D is possibly TRBD1 (6 bases). The CDR3 has 15 residues. Germline V lookup: CDR1 SGHTA, CDR2 FQGNSA. The V end was cut by 2 bases, the J end by 7 bases, with 17 bases between. CDR3 region: CASSLKAGDFFGYTF. The CDR3 bases are TGTGCCAGCAGCTTAAAGGCAGGGGATTTTTTTGGCTACACCTTC.

V and J are TRBV30 and TRBJ1-2; TRBD1 is a possible D gene (6 bases). This CDR3 has 12 residues. Germline values: CDR1 GTSNPN, CDR2 SVGIG (reference sequence). V was shortened by 6 bases and J by 2 bases, with 10 bases between the two germline ends. CDR3 amino acids: CACTGFNYGYTF. CDR3 bases: TGTGCCTGTACAGGGTTCAACTATGGCTACACCTTC.

The chain combines TRBV6-1 with TRBJ1-1; no definite D call. Germline loops: CDR1 MNHNS, CDR2 SASEGT. The V gene lost 0 bases and the J gene lost 0 bases, with 5 bases spanning the gap. The length of the CDR3 is 14 residues. The chain's CDR3 is CASSEAGMNTEAFF. The CDR3 DNA reads as TGTGCCAGCAGTGAAGCGGGGATGAACACTGAAGCTTTCTTT.

The V and J genes are TRBV27 and TRBJ1-5; D gene uncertain. Trimming shortened V by 8 bases and J by 1 base, and 9 bases separated the two germline ends. This CDR3 has 13 residues. Germline CDR1 MNHEY, CDR2 SMNVEV (reference sequence). CDR3: CASATGSNQPQHF. The CDR3 nucleotides read TGTGCCAGCGCGACTGGGAGCAATCAGCCCCAGCATTTT.

The genes are TRBV6-6 and TRBJ2-7; D ambiguous. This CDR3 region has 12 residues. The V end was cut by 10 bases, the J end by 3 bases, with 13 bases between. CDR1 and CDR2 from the germline V gene are MNHNY and SVGAGI (reference sequence). CDR3 residues: CAIKGPGYEQYF. The CDR3 nucleotides read TGTGCCATAAAGGGTCCTGGCTACGAGCAGTACTTC.